This T cell receptor (beta chain) was sequenced during a study of CD8 T cells in ankylosing spondylitis. General study results and limits: In ankylosing spondylitis patients, matched synovial fluid reportedly showed significant enrichment of disease-linked clones. Some motif variants had been reported before (in reactive arthritis synovial fluid and blood).

This clonotype has ten or more counts. Its antigen is not known. Via MiXCR, TCRdb re-called the 5' RACE reads, giving one row per CDR3 protein. In the table there are fewer than 80,000 distinct CDR3 sequences, approximately 5% of which are singletons. The CDR3 runs 13 residues. The germline gives CDR1 SQVTM, CDR2 ANQGSEA. Germline trimming cut 6 bases from V and 5 bases from J; bases unmatched to any gene: 6. This receptor was taken from a male donor with ankylosing spondylitis or in good health (not recorded which). The sequencing sample was made of blood, either unsorted or a sorted T cell fraction (not recorded which). The genes are TRBV29-1 and TRBJ2-3; 9 bases map to TRBD1. In DNA, the CDR3 is TGCAGCGTCCCGGGACAGGGTGGAGATACGCAGTATTTT. Translated, it gives CSVPGQGGDTQYF.